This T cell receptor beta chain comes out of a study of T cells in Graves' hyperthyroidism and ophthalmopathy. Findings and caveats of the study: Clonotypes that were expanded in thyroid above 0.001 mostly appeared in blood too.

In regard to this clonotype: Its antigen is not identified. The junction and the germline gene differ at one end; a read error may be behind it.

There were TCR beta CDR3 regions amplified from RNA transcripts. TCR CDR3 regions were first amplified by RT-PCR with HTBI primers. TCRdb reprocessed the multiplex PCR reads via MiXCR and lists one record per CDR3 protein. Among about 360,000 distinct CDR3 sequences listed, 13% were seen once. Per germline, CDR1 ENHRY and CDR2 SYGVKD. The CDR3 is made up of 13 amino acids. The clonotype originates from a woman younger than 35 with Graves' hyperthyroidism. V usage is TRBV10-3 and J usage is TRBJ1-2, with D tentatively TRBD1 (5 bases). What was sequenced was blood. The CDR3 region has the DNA TGTGCCACGGGAGGGGATACGTACTATAGCTACACCTTC. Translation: CATGGDTYYSYTF.